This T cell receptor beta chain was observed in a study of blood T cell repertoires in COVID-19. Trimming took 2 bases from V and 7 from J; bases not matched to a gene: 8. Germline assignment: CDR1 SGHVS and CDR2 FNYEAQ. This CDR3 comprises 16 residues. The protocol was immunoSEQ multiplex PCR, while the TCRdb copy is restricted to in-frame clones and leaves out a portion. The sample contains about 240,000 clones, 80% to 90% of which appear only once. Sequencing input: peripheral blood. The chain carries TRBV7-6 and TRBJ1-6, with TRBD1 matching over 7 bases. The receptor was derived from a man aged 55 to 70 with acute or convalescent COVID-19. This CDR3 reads CASSLSRQGLNSPLHF. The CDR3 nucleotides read TGTGCCAGCAGCTTAAGCAGACAGGGATTGAATTCACCCCTCCACTTT.